Shown below are 20 T cell receptor beta chains from a single sample sequenced in a study of CXCR3-negative and CXCR3-positive naive CD8 T cells. UMI-labeled 5' RACE yielded the TRB cDNA libraries. TCRdb reprocessed the 5' RACE reads, with one entry per CDR3 protein and no DNA. The repertoire shows around 140,000 distinct CDR3 sequences; the top ten hold less than 0.55%. The sample consisted of naive CXCR3- CD8+ T cells from blood. The sample's subset: CD45RO-CCR7+CD27+CD95- naive CD8+ T cells lacking CXCR3 (TNR3-). The receptors come from a human donor in good health. Some clones in this sample may be carry-over from other donors' samples.

The chain couples TRBV28 to TRBJ2-3; there is no DNA to check the TCRdb D call of TRBD1. Germline V lookup: CDR1 MDHEN, CDR2 SYDVKM. The CDR3 runs to 16 residues. The CDR3 sequence is CASSSHDRGRSDTQYF.

The rearrangement joins TRBV13 to TRBJ1-3; there is no DNA to check the TCRdb D call of TRBD1. This CDR3 has 16 residues. Germline CDR1 reads PRHDT; CDR2 reads FYEKMQ (reference sequence). This CDR3 reads CASSRQTVLSGNTIYF. The full variable domain, in which reference TRBV13 and TRBJ1-3 provide the parts outside the CDR3, is AAGVIQSPRHLIKEKRETATLKCYPIPRHDTVYWYQQGPGQDPQFLISFYEKMQSDKGSIPDRFSAQQFSDYHSELNMSSLELGDSALYFCASSRQTVLSGNTIYFGEGSWLTVV.

The rearrangement uses TRBV5-1 and TRBJ2-7; TCRdb designates TRBD1, a call that cannot be tested without DNA. There are 14 residues in the CDR3. Germline V CDR1 and CDR2: SGHRS, YFSETQ. CDR3 loop: CASSLGQGAREQYF. The variable domain in full, with the rest retrieved from reference TRBV5-1 and TRBJ2-7, is KAGVTQTPRYLIKTRGQQVTLSCSPISGHRSVSWYQQTPGQGLQFLFEYFSETQRNKGNFPGRFSGRQFSNSRSEMNVSTLELGDSALYLCASSLGQGAREQYFGPGTRLTVT.

The chain has TRBV2 and TRBJ2-7; the D call of TRBD2 rests on TCRdb alone, since no DNA is present to check it. Per germline, CDR1 SNHLY and CDR2 FYNNEI. The CDR3 loop spans 13 amino acids. The CDR3 loop reads CASTGLGSYEQYF.

The chain employs TRBV12-3 or TRBV12-4 and TRBJ2-7; without DNA, the TCRdb call of TRBD1 cannot be checked. The CDR3 covers 14 residues. The CDR3: CASSHRDRPYEQYF.

The gene calls are TRBV5-1 and TRBJ2-3. The germline gives CDR1 SGHRS, CDR2 YFSETQ. The CDR3 is 15 residues long. CDR3 in amino acids: CASSLAGSGTDTQYF.

This chain links TRBV5-6 with TRBJ2-1; the TRBD2 assignment by TCRdb is unverifiable without DNA. Germline assignment: CDR1 SGHDT and CDR2 YYEEEE. CDR3 length equals 13 residues. CDR3 amino acids: CASSWRSGGEQFF.

The chain carries TRBV7-2 and TRBJ2-2; the TRBD1 assignment by TCRdb is unverifiable without DNA. CDR3 size: 16 residues. CDR1 is SGHTA, CDR2 FQGNSA, per germline. This CDR3 reads CASSPRNDRGTGELFF.

The chain uses TRBV7-6 and TRBJ2-3; the D call of TRBD1 rests on TCRdb alone, since no DNA is present to check it. From germline, CDR1 is SGHVS and CDR2 FNYEAQ. This CDR3 is 18 amino acids long. The CDR3 spells CASSRSFGGALGTDTQYF.

V is TRBV7-9 and J is TRBJ2-3; TCRdb gives TRBD2 as the D gene, but with no DNA this cannot be confirmed. This CDR3 comprises 14 residues. The germline V gene encodes CDR1 SEHNR and CDR2 FQNEAQ (reference sequence). This CDR3 reads CAIKRGGGTDTQYF.

The V and J genes are TRBV20-1 and TRBJ2-7; no DNA is available, so the TRBD2 call from TCRdb remains unchecked. The CDR3 has 15 residues. CDR1 and CDR2 (germline): DFQATT, SNEGSKA (reference sequence). The CDR3 protein is CSASLAGGSLNEQYF.

The chain joins TRBV20-1 to TRBJ2-7; there is no DNA to check the TCRdb D call of TRBD2. Per germline, CDR1 DFQATT and CDR2 SNEGSKA (reference sequence). The CDR3 runs to 17 residues. CDR3: CSARAMAAGVPPYEQYF.

The chain carries TRBV5-1 and TRBJ1-2; the TCRdb D gene call, TRBD1, has no DNA to confirm it. The CDR3 runs to 13 residues. Germline CDR1 is SGHRS and CDR2 is YFSETQ. The CDR3 protein is CASSLEGAYGYTF. Together with reference TRBV5-1 and TRBJ1-2, the CDR3 gives the full variable domain: KAGVTQTPRYLIKTRGQQVTLSCSPISGHRSVSWYQQTPGQGLQFLFEYFSETQRNKGNFPGRFSGRQFSNSRSEMNVSTLELGDSALYLCASSLEGAYGYTFGSGTRLTVV.

This chain joins TRBV29-1 and TRBJ2-1; TCRdb picks TRBD1, but there is no DNA to check that call. This CDR3 spans 19 amino acids. Germline V gene lookup returns CDR1 SQVTM and CDR2 ANQGSEA. The CDR3 spells CSVTSSDRGRKSSYNEQFF.

The rearrangement links TRBV29-1 to TRBJ1-1. From germline, CDR1 is SQVTM and CDR2 ANQGSEA. This CDR3 region has 11 residues. This CDR3 is CSPLINTEAFF.

The rearrangement uses TRBV4-3 and TRBJ2-5; TCRdb calls TRBD1, which cannot be checked without DNA. Germline-derived CDR1 and CDR2 are LGHNA and YSLEER. This CDR3 spans 19 amino acids. CDR3 region: CASSQDKGSGTGAQETQYF.

This sequence joins TRBV7-8 and TRBJ2-7; TCRdb returns TRBD1, unconfirmable since there is no DNA. This CDR3 spans 18 amino acids. Germline V gene lookup returns CDR1 SGHVS and CDR2 FQNEAQ. CDR3 sequence: CASSLALLPRGGLYEQYF.

The chain is built from TRBV5-1 and TRBJ2-7. CDR1 and CDR2 from the germline V gene are SGHRS and YFSETQ. This CDR3 contains 13 residues. The CDR3 spells CASSSGPEVEQYF. The full variable domain, its missing parts supplied by reference TRBV5-1 and TRBJ2-7, is KAGVTQTPRYLIKTRGQQVTLSCSPISGHRSVSWYQQTPGQGLQFLFEYFSETQRNKGNFPGRFSGRQFSNSRSEMNVSTLELGDSALYLCASSSGPEVEQYFGPGTRLTVT.

This chain uses TRBV19 with TRBJ2-1; TCRdb picks TRBD2, but there is no DNA to check that call. The CDR3 is 16 residues long. Germline lookup yields CDR1 LNHDA and CDR2 SQIVND (reference sequence). This CDR3 reads CASSFPGLAEYNEQFF. The entire variable domain, with the rest obtained from reference TRBV19 and TRBJ2-1, is as follows: DGGITQSPKYLFRKEGQNVTLSCEQNLNHDAMYWYRQDPGQGLRLIYYSQIVNDFQKGDIAEGYSVSREKKESFPLTVTSAQKNPTAFYLCASSFPGLAEYNEQFFGPGTRLTVL.

The V and J genes are TRBV6-2 or TRBV6-3 and TRBJ1-5; the TCRdb call, TRBD1, lacks DNA for checking. The CDR3 has 15 amino acids. CDR1 is MNHEY, CDR2 SVGEGT, per germline. This CDR3 reads CASRGQGISNQPQHF.